The T cell receptor (beta chain) under discussion was sequenced for a study of T cell changes during pregnancy in multiple sclerosis. Only in-frame clones appear in the TCRdb table, and some are missing; sequencing was by immunoSEQ multiplex PCR. The table shows more than 60,000 clones, with just over 90% occurring only once. This clone was detected a few times. The CDR3 covers 14 residues. Germline CDR1 reads MNHEY; CDR2 reads SMNVEV (reference sequence). Trimming took off 8 bases at V and 1 base at J, with 14 bases between the two ends. The V and J genes are TRBV27 and TRBJ1-1, with D unclear. The sample in question was peripheral blood, obtained in the second trimester of pregnancy. This receptor was identified in a female donor with multiple sclerosis, enrolled in a pregnancy study. CDR3 nucleotides: TGTGCCAGCTCTGCGAGGGTTGGGAACACTGAAGCTTTCTTT. Translated, it gives CASSARVGNTEAFF.